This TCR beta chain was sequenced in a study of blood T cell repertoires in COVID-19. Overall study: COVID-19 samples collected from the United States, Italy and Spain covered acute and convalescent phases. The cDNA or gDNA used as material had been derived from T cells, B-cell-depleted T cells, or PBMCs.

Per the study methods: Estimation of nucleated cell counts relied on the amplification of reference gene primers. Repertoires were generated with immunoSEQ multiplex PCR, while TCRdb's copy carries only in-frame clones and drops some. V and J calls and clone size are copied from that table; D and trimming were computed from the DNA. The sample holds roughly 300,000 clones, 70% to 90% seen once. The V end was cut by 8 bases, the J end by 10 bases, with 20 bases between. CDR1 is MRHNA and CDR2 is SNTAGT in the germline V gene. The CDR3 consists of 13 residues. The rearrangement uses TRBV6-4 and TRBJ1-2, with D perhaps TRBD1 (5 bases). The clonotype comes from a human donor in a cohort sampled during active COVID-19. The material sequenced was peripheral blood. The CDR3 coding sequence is TGTGCCAGCCGACCGGACACACCGCCTTTCTACACCTTC. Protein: CASRPDTPPFYTF.